The 13 T cell receptor beta chains below all came from one sample that was sequenced in a study of persistence of HIV-infected CD4 T cells. Sequencing used immunoSEQ version 4 in survey mode. The table came from immunoSEQ multiplex PCR; TCRdb's copy has only in-frame clones and leaves some out. Altogether 35,000 to 40,000 clones are present, more than 70% being singletons, with the ten largest covering less than 2%. Which antigens these TCRs recognize remains unknown. Cells were stimulated with CMV-infected fibroblast lysates at about 10 ug/mL. Sorted nonresponding memory CD4+ T cells were CD40L-negative, CD69-negative, CD45RO-high. The source material was CD4+ T cells sorted from PBMCs after approximately 19-hour stimulation, sampled from a patient who received antiretroviral therapy. The receptors originated from an adult man with HIV who was CMV-seropositive.

This chain joins TRBV5-5 and TRBJ1-2; 7 nucleotides align to TRBD1. CDR3 length: 13 amino acids. V trimming: 6 bases; J trimming: 7 bases; junction bases outside the gene matches: 9. Germline V CDR1 and CDR2: SGHKS, YYEKEE (reference sequence). The CDR3 sequence is CASNFGTDPGYTF. DNA of the CDR3: TGTGCCAGCAACTTCGGGACAGACCCTGGCTACACCTTC.

This clone showed up just a few times. This chain uses TRBV6-1 with TRBJ1-2, with D hard to call. With 1 base removed from V and 7 bases from J, the gap between germline ends came to 7 bases. Per germline, CDR1 MNHNS and CDR2 SASEGT. CDR3 length: 12 residues. CDR3 coding DNA: TGTGCCAGCAGTGAAGTATCGACTGGCTACACCTTC. This gives the protein CASSEVSTGYTF.

This chain joins TRBV6-2 or TRBV6-3 and TRBJ2-4, with D perhaps being TRBD1 or TRBD2 (5 bases each). Trimming took off 0 bases at V and 9 bases at J, with 9 bases between the two ends. This CDR3 comprises 13 residues. CDR1 is MNHEY, CDR2 SVGEGT, per germline. CDR3 coding DNA: TGTGCCAGCAGTTACTCGAGAGGGGCCATTCAGTACTTC. Amino acids: CASSYSRGAIQYF.

CDR3 nucleotide sequence: TGTGCCAGCAGCTTGGTTTCGGATAGGGGGGAAAAACTGTTTTTT. Amino acid sequence: CASSLVSDRGEKLFF. The V gene is TRBV5-5, the J gene TRBJ1-4; tentative D call: TRBD1 (6 bases). Deletions cut 0 bases from V and 8 bases from J, with 14 bases between. This CDR3 region has 15 residues. Germline assignment: CDR1 SGHKS and CDR2 YYEKEE (reference sequence).

The chain employs TRBV4-1 and TRBJ2-7; 8 positions match TRBD1. The CDR3 is 15 residues long. The trim removed 1 base at V and 5 bases at J, leaving 7 bases unmatched. Per germline, CDR1 MGHRA and CDR2 YSYEKL. This chain's CDR3 is CASSQVRTGKNEQYF. The CDR3 DNA follows: TGCGCCAGCAGCCAAGTTCGGACAGGGAAAAACGAGCAGTACTTC.

The rearrangement uses TRBV7-9 and TRBJ2-7; maybe TRBD1 (6 bases). The CDR3 is 15 residues long. Germline assignment: CDR1 SEHNR and CDR2 FQNEAQ (reference sequence). Trimming pared 6 bases from V and 2 bases from J, leaving 17 bases between. The CDR3 region is CASSSQGGTTYEQYF. The DNA of the CDR3 is TGTGCCAGCAGTTCTCAAGGGGGAACTACCTACGAGCAGTACTTC. The full variable domain, with the rest looked up from reference TRBV7-9 and TRBJ2-7, is DTGVSQNPRHKITKRGQNVTFRCDPISEHNRLYWYRQTLGQGPEFLTYFQNEAQLEKSRLLSDRFSAERPKGSFSTLEIQRTEQGDSAMYLCASSSQGGTTYEQYFGPGTRLTVT.

The chain employs TRBV9 and TRBJ1-2; 9 bases fit TRBD1. CDR1 SGDLS and CDR2 YYNGEE come from the germline V gene. CDR3 length: 14 residues. The V gene end was trimmed by 4 bases and the J gene end by 6 bases; junction bases not matched to a gene: 7. The CDR3 coding sequence is TGTGCCAGCAGCCCCCTACAGGGGGCGCATGGCTACACCTTC. It is translated as CASSPLQGAHGYTF.

The chain joins TRBV6-5 to TRBJ1-1, with TRBD1 as a possible D gene (6 bases). V was pared by 4 bases and J by 5 bases, with 20 bases between. Germline V gives CDR1 MNHEY, CDR2 SVGAGI. The CDR3 has 16 residues. The CDR3 region has the DNA TGTGCCAGCAGTTCCGTGGGGGGCGCAAGGGGAACTGAAGCTTTCTTT. Translation gives CASSSVGGARGTEAFF.

The rearrangement joins TRBV27 to TRBJ2-1, with D maybe TRBD2 (6 bases). Trimming left V 8 bases short and J 2 bases short, with 13 bases between. This CDR3 has 14 residues. Germline V lookup: CDR1 MNHEY, CDR2 SMNVEV (reference sequence). The CDR3 here is CASRTGLTYNEQFF. CDR3 nucleotide sequence: TGTGCCAGCCGGACGGGACTTACCTACAATGAGCAGTTCTTC.

The V and J genes are TRBV23-1 and TRBJ1-6; possibly TRBD1 for D (5 bases). TRBV23-1 carries the ORF label, with uncertain function. Deletions cut 5 bases from V and 1 base from J, with 9 bases between. The CDR3 runs to 15 residues. CDR3 in amino acids: CASSRGASYNSPLHF. CDR3 coding DNA: TGCGCCAGCAGTAGAGGGGCATCCTATAATTCACCCCTCCACTTT.

The V gene is TRBV7-9, the J gene TRBJ1-1, with D maybe TRBD1 (5 bases). The germline V gene encodes CDR1 SEHNR and CDR2 FQNEAQ (reference sequence). V was trimmed by 0 bases and J by 5 bases, leaving 10 bases between them. The CDR3 sequence is 14 residues long. DNA for the CDR3: TGTGCCAGCAGCTTAGCGGCAGGGAGGACTGAAGCTTTCTTT. Translation: CASSLAAGRTEAFF. The full variable domain, rest sourced from reference TRBV7-9 and TRBJ1-1, is DTGVSQNPRHKITKRGQNVTFRCDPISEHNRLYWYRQTLGQGPEFLTYFQNEAQLEKSRLLSDRFSAERPKGSFSTLEIQRTEQGDSAMYLCASSLAAGRTEAFFGQGTRLTVV.

The rearrangement links TRBV6-5 to TRBJ1-1, with D perhaps TRBD1 (5 bases). Trimming stripped 10 bases from V and 1 base from J, with 13 bases between. CDR1 MNHEY and CDR2 SVGAGI come from the germline V gene. This CDR3 has 13 amino acids. The CDR3 bases are TGTGCCACCCTGATGACAGCGAACACTGAAGCTTTCTTT. The encoded protein is CATLMTANTEAFF.

This chain joins TRBV18 and TRBJ2-3; a weak D match, TRBD1 (6 bases). In germline, CDR1 is KGHSH, CDR2 LQKENI. The CDR3 contains 15 residues. V gave up 6 bases and J gave up 0 bases, with 13 bases separating them. CDR3 nucleotide sequence: TGTGCCAGCTCCAGGACAGCCTCTAGCACAGATACGCAGTATTTT. Protein product: CASSRTASSTDTQYF.